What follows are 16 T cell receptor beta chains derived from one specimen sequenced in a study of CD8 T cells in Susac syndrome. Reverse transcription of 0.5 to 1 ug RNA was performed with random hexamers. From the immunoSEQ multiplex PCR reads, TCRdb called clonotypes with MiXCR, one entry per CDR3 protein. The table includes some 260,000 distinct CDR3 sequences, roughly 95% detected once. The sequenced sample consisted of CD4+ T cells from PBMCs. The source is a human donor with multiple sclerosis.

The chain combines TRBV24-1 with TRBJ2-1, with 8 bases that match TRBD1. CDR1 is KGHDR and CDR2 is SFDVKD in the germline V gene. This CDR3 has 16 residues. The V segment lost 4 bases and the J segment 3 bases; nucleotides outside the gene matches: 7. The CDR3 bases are TGTGCCACCAGTGAGTCGGGACAGGTTAACTACAATGAGCAGTTCTTC. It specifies CATSESGQVNYNEQFF.

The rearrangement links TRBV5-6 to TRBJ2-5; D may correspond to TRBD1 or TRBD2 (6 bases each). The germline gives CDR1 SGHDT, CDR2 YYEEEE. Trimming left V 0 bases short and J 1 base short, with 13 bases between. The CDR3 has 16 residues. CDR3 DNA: TGTGCCAGCAGCTTGGCCAAGGGGGGCGGCCAAGAGACCCAGTACTTC. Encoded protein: CASSLAKGGGQETQYF.

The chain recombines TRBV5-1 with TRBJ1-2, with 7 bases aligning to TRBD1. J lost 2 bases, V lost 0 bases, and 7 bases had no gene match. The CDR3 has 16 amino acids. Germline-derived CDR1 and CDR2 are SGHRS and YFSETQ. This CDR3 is CASSLGPGGPNYGYTF. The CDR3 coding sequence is TGCGCCAGCAGCTTGGGGCCAGGGGGACCGAACTATGGCTACACCTTC. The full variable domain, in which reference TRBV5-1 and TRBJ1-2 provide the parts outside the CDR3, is KAGVTQTPRYLIKTRGQQVTLSCSPISGHRSVSWYQQTPGQGLQFLFEYFSETQRNKGNFPGRFSGRQFSNSRSEMNVSTLELGDSALYLCASSLGPGGPNYGYTFGSGTRLTVV.

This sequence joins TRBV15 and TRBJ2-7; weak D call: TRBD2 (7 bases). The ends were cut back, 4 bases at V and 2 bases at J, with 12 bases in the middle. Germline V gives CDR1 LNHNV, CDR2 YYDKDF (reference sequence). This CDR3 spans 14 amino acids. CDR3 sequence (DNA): TGTGCCACCAGCAACGGGGGGCGTCCCTACGAGCAGTACTTC. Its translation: CATSNGGRPYEQYF. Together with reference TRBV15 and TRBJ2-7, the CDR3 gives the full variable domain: DAMVIQNPRYQVTQFGKPVTLSCSQTLNHNVMYWYQQKSSQAPKLLFHYYDKDFNNEADTPDNFQSRRPNTSFCFLDIRSPGLGDTAMYLCATSNGGRPYEQYFGPGTRLTVT.

As DNA, the CDR3 is TGTGCCAGTAGTATAGGATTACAGCCCCAGCATTTT. Its protein product is CASSIGLQPQHF. The chain couples TRBV19 to TRBJ1-5; no reliable D call. The V end lost 1 base, the J end lost 7 bases, and 5 bases lay between the germline ends. The CDR3 has 12 residues. In germline, CDR1 is LNHDA, CDR2 SQIVND (reference sequence).

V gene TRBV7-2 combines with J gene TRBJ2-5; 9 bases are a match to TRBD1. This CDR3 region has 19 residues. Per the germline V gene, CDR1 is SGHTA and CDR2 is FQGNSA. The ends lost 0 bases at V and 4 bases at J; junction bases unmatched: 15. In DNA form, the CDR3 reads TGTGCCAGCAGCTTAGCGCTAGGGACAGGGCAGCTATATCGAGAGACCCAGTACTTC. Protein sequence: CASSLALGTGQLYRETQYF.

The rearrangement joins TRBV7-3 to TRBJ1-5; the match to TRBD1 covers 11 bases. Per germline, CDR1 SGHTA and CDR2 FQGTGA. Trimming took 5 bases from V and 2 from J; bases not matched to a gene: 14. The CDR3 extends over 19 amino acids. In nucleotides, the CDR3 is TGTGCCAGCAGCACCTCCCCGGACAGGGGGCGCTTTGGCAATCAGCCCCAGCATTTT. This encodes CASSTSPDRGRFGNQPQHF.

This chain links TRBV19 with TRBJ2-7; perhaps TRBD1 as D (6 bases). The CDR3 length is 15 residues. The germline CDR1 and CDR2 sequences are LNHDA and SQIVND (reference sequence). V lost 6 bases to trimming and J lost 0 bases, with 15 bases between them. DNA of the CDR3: TGTGCCAGTAGCAAGATGACAGGATTCTCCTACGAGCAGTACTTC. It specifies CASSKMTGFSYEQYF.

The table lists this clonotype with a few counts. DNA of the CDR3: TGTGCCATCAGTCTCCAGGGGTCCGAGCAGTACGTC. The encoded protein is CAISLQGSEQYV. The gene calls are TRBV10-3 and TRBJ2-7; maybe TRBD1 (6 bases). This CDR3 has 12 amino acids. From germline, CDR1 is ENHRY and CDR2 SYGVKD. Trimming stripped 5 bases from V and 6 bases from J, with 11 bases between.

As DNA, the CDR3 is TGTGCCAGCAGCGAGAACCCCCCCACTAGCGGGAGGAGCACCGGGGAGCTGTTTTTT. Its translation is CASSENPPTSGRSTGELFF. The rearrangement links TRBV2 to TRBJ2-2, with 12 bases fitting TRBD2. Germline CDR1 and CDR2: SNHLY and FYNNEI. V gave up 6 bases and J gave up 4 bases; unmatched junction bases: 15. This CDR3 comprises 19 residues.

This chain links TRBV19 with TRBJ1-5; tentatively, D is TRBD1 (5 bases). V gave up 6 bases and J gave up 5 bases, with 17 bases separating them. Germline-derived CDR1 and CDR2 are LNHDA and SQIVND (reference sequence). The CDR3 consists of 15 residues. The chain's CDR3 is CASRVSGTSYQPQHF. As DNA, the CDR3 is TGTGCCAGTAGGGTATCCGGGACCTCCTATCAGCCCCAGCATTTT.

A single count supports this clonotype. The CDR3 DNA sequence: TGCAGCGTTGGGACGGGCTTTTGGGAGCAGTACTTC. Protein product: CSVGTGFWEQYF. The chain recombines TRBV29-1 with TRBJ2-7; D is undetermined. Per germline, CDR1 SQVTM and CDR2 ANQGSEA. The CDR3 consists of 12 residues. V was shortened by 4 bases and J by 7 bases, with 14 bases between the two germline ends.

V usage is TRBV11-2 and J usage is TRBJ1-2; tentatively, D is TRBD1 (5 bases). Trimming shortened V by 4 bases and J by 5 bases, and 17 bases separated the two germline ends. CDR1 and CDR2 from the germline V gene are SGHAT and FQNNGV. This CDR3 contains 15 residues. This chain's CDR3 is CASSSSRSGVYGYTF. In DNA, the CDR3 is TGTGCCAGCAGCTCAAGCAGGTCGGGGGTTTATGGCTACACCTTC. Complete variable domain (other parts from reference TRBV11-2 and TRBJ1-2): EAGVAQSPRYKIIEKRQSVAFWCNPISGHATLYWYQQILGQGPKLLIQFQNNGVVDDSQLPKDRFSAERLKGVDSTLKIQPAKLEDSAVYLCASSSSRSGVYGYTFGSGTRLTVV.

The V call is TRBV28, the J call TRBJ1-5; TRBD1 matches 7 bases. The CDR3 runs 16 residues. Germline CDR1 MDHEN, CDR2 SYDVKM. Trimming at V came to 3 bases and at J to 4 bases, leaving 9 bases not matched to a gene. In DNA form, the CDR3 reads TGTGCCAGCAGTTTTAACAGGGGAGGGGAAAATCAGCCCCAGCATTTT. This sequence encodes CASSFNRGGENQPQHF.

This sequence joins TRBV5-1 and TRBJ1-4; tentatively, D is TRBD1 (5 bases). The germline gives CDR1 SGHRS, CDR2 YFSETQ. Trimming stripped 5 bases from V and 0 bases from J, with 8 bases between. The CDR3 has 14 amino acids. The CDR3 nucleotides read TGCGCCAGCAGTAAAGGGGCAACTAATGAAAAACTGTTTTTT. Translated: CASSKGATNEKLFF.

The CDR3 nucleotides read TGCAGTGCGACCCTCCTTCAGCAGGGAGGGGGGGAGCAGTTCTTC. Its translation is CSATLLQQGGGEQFF. V and J are TRBV20-1 and TRBJ2-1; possibly TRBD2 for D (7 bases). From germline, CDR1 is DFQATT and CDR2 SNEGSKA (reference sequence). This CDR3 has 15 amino acids. The V and J ends lost 6 bases and 10 bases respectively, with 25 bases between them.